Below are 5 T cell receptor beta chains sequenced from a single sample in a study of Graves' ophthalmopathy and Graves' hyperthyroidism. RNA transcripts yielded amplified TCR beta CDR3 regions. The workflow started with a first-round RT-PCR run with HTBI primers and then moved on to a second-round multiplex PCR. Via MiXCR, TCRdb re-called the multiplex PCR reads, giving one row per CDR3 protein. Of some 400,000 distinct CDR3 sequences in the sample, about 16% were seen once. The sample comprised peripheral blood. These receptors were collected from a woman aged 18 to 35 with Graves' ophthalmopathy.

CDR3 nucleotide sequence: TGTGCCAGCAGTTTTGGGATCTTAGCCGGGGAGCTGTTTTTT. Amino acids: CASSFGILAGELFF. The rearrangement uses TRBV12-3 or TRBV12-4 and TRBJ2-2; D is unresolved. The CDR3 loop spans 14 amino acids. Between the trimmed V and J ends, which lost 3 bases and 6 bases, there was a span of 11 bases.

This clonotype was seen ten or more times. V gene TRBV6-6 combines with J gene TRBJ2-5, with TRBD2 matching over 8 bases. The length of the CDR3 is 15 residues. Unmatched junction bases numbered 15, after V lost 8 bases and J lost 7 bases. Germline CDR1 is MNHNY and CDR2 is SVGAGI (reference sequence). CDR3 DNA: TGTGCCAGCTTCCCCGGGACGGGGGGGGGTGCGACCCAGTACTTC. It yields the protein CASFPGTGGGATQYF.

The chain combines TRBV28 with TRBJ2-5; 10 nucleotides line up with TRBD2. The J segment lost 5 bases and the V segment lost 5 bases, leaving 5 bases of the junction unmatched. Germline loops: CDR1 MDHEN, CDR2 SYDVKM. The CDR3 is 14 amino acids. CDR3 amino acids: CASSVLAGVETQYF. The CDR3 bases are TGTGCCAGCAGTGTTCTAGCGGGAGTTGAGACCCAGTACTTC.

The chain carries TRBV5-6 and TRBJ2-7, with 10 bases lining up with TRBD2. In germline, CDR1 is SGHDT, CDR2 YYEEEE. This CDR3 contains 15 residues. V dropped 1 base and J dropped 3; count of bases not matched to a gene: 4. DNA of the CDR3: TGTGCCAGCAGCTTGTGGCTAGCGGGAGTCTACGAGCAGTACTTC. This sequence encodes CASSLWLAGVYEQYF. The variable domain in full, with the rest retrieved from reference TRBV5-6 and TRBJ2-7, is DAGVTQSPTHLIKTRGQQVTLRCSPKSGHDTVSWYQQALGQGPQFIFQYYEEEERQRGNFPDRFSGHQFPNYSSELNVNALLLGDSALYLCASSLWLAGVYEQYFGPGTRLTVT.

This clonotype was counted at least ten times. The chain links TRBV11-2 to TRBJ2-2; no clear D gene. Germline-derived CDR1 and CDR2 are SGHAT and FQNNGV. V was trimmed by 3 bases and J by 5 bases, leaving 7 bases between them. The CDR3 spans 13 residues. The CDR3 spells CASSLENTGELFF. The CDR3 nucleotides read TGTGCCAGCAGCTTGGAGAATACCGGGGAGCTGTTTTTT.